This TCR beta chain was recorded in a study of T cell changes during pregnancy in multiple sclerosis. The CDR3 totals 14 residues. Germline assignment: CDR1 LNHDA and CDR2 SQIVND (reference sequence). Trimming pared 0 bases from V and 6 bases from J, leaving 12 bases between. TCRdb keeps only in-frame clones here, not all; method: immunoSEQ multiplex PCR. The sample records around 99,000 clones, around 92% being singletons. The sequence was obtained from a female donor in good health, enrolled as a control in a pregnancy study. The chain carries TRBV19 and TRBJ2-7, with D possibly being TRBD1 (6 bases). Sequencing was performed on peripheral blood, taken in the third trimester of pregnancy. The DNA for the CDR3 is TGTGCCAGTAGTATAGACAACAGGGCGAGCGAGCAGTACTTC. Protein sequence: CASSIDNRASEQYF.